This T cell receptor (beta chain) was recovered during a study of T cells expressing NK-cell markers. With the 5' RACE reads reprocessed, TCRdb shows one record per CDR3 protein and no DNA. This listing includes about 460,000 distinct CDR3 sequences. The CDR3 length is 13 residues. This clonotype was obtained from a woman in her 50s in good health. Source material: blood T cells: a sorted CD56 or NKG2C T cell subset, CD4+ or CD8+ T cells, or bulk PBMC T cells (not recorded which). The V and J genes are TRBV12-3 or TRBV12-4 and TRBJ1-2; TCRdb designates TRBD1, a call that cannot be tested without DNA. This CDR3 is CASSLLGVGGYTF.